These 26 T cell receptor beta chains originate from one sample sequenced in a study of PD-L1 blockade in urothelial cancer. Sequenced by immunoSEQ multiplex PCR; TCRdb stores in-frame clones only, minus some. The sample consists of about 82,000 clones, about 81% of them appearing once. Sequencing was performed on PBMCs, taken around atezolizumab (anti-PD-L1) treatment. These receptors originate from a man in his 70s with urothelial cancer.

The chain couples TRBV19 to TRBJ2-7; the D gene is possibly TRBD1 (7 bases). Germline V gives CDR1 LNHDA, CDR2 SQIVND (reference sequence). The V end lost 5 bases, the J end lost 0 bases, and 11 bases lay between the germline ends. The CDR3 is made up of 14 amino acids. CDR3 sequence reads: CASSRGTDSYEQYF. As DNA, the CDR3 is TGTGCCAGTAGTCGGGGGACAGACTCCTACGAGCAGTACTTC.

The chain is built from TRBV5-4 and TRBJ2-2; 7 bases fit TRBD2. The germline V gene has CDR1 SGHNT and CDR2 YYREEE (reference sequence). The CDR3 covers 18 residues. J was trimmed by 4 bases and V by 4 bases; bases with no gene match: 16. CDR3 sequence reads: CASSVRTSRPLSTGELFF. The CDR3 nucleotides are TGTGCCAGCAGCGTCAGGACTAGTCGGCCCCTGAGCACCGGGGAGCTGTTTTTT.

This chain connects TRBV7-9 to TRBJ1-4, with 10 bases identical to TRBD1. V shed 5 bases and J 8 bases; nucleotides not matched to a gene: 5. The CDR3 sequence is 14 residues long. CDR1 and CDR2 (germline): SEHNR, FQNEAQ (reference sequence). The CDR3 region is CASSPGQGSEKLFF. Written as DNA, the CDR3 is TGTGCCAGCAGCCCGGGACAGGGGAGCGAAAAACTGTTTTTT.

The chain carries TRBV27 and TRBJ1-5; TRBD1 might be the D (6 bases). This CDR3 is 13 amino acids long. Trimming took off 10 bases at V and 6 bases at J, with 16 bases between the two ends. Germline V gene data show CDR1 as MNHEY and CDR2 as SMNVEV (reference sequence). The CDR3 loop is CATGSGGGQPQHF. DNA for the CDR3: TGTGCCACCGGGTCGGGGGGCGGTCAGCCCCAGCATTTT.

This chain joins TRBV6-5 and TRBJ2-7; D might be TRBD1 (6 bases). CDR3 size: 14 residues. The germline V and J ends were trimmed by 6 bases and 5 bases, with 17 bases remaining between them. Germline CDR1 is MNHEY and CDR2 is SVGAGI. CDR3 residues: CASSPFQGNHEQYF. The CDR3 DNA sequence: TGTGCCAGCAGCCCCTTTCAGGGGAACCACGAGCAGTACTTC.

As to this clone: The identical CDR3 is also encoded by other nucleotide sequences in the sample. V and J are TRBV28 and TRBJ2-7; D is unclear. V was shortened by 4 bases and J by 3 bases, with 7 bases between the two germline ends. Per the germline V gene, CDR1 is MDHEN and CDR2 is SYDVKM. The CDR3 has 12 amino acids. DNA of the CDR3: TGTGCCAGCAGTTCTTCTAGCTACGAGCAGTACTTC. It specifies CASSSSSYEQYF.

This clone was seen once. DNA for the CDR3: TGTGCCAGCAGCCGGGACAGGGACTACAATGAGCAGTTCTTC. Amino acids: CASSRDRDYNEQFF. The chain uses TRBV5-5 and TRBJ2-1, with 9 bases that match TRBD1. The V segment lost 4 bases and the J segment 3 bases; nucleotides outside the gene matches: 2. The CDR3 sequence is 14 residues long. Germline CDR1 is SGHKS and CDR2 is YYEKEE (reference sequence).

This clone was detected only once. The chain carries TRBV4-3 and TRBJ2-5; 7 bases map to TRBD2. CDR1 and CDR2 (germline): LGHNA, YSLEER. The J segment lost 6 bases and the V segment lost 0 bases, leaving 7 bases of the junction unmatched. This CDR3 has 15 amino acids. CDR3 residues: CASSQDGGLGKTQYF. CDR3 sequence (DNA): TGCGCCAGCAGCCAAGATGGCGGACTAGGGAAGACCCAGTACTTC.

The CDR3 protein is CASSDRTGTYEQYF. In DNA form, the CDR3 reads TGCGCCAGCAGCGACAGGACAGGTACCTACGAGCAGTACTTC. The V gene is TRBV5-1, the J gene TRBJ2-7; 7 bases line up with TRBD1. This CDR3 is built from 14 residues. The V gene's germline CDR1 is SGHRS and CDR2 YFSETQ. V shed 4 bases, J shed 2 bases, and the junction held 6 bases outside the gene matches.

Only one count was recorded for this clone. The rearrangement links TRBV4-1 to TRBJ2-5, with TRBD1 identical over 8 bases. CDR1 is MGHRA and CDR2 is YSYEKL in the germline V gene. J was trimmed by 5 bases and V by 1 base; bases with no gene match: 6. The CDR3 length is 15 residues. The CDR3 sequence is CASSQVARGLETQYF. DNA of the CDR3: TGCGCCAGCAGCCAAGTGGCCAGGGGGCTGGAGACCCAGTACTTC.

The J gene is TRBJ1-1, the V gene TRBV18; a possible D gene is TRBD1 (6 bases). V was clipped by 5 bases and J by 7 bases, with 17 bases between them. This CDR3 spans 14 amino acids. Germline CDR1 and CDR2: KGHSH and LQKENI. The CDR3 DNA reads as TGTGCCAGCTCATTAGCCGGGACAAATAATGAAGCTTTCTTT. Its protein is CASSLAGTNNEAFF. Variable domain in full (rest from reference TRBV18 and TRBJ1-1): NAGVMQNPRHLVRRRGQEARLRCSPMKGHSHVYWYRQLPEEGLKFMVYLQKENIIDESGMPKERFSAEFPKEGPSILRIQQVVRGDSAAYFCASSLAGTNNEAFFGQGTRLTVV.

The chain uses TRBV7-2 and TRBJ1-5, with D perhaps matching TRBD1 (5 bases). The CDR3 has 16 amino acids. The germline V gene encodes CDR1 SGHTA and CDR2 FQGNSA. V was trimmed by 2 bases and J by 0 bases, leaving 11 bases between them. The CDR3 loop is CASSLMGGISNQPQHF. The CDR3 DNA reads TGTGCCAGCAGCTTAATGGGGGGGATTAGCAATCAGCCCCAGCATTTT.

The gene calls are TRBV11-2 and TRBJ2-1; maybe TRBD2 (5 bases). This CDR3 contains 13 residues. Germline-derived CDR1 and CDR2 are SGHAT and FQNNGV. Trimming took 8 bases from V and 7 from J, leaving 15 bases between them. This CDR3 is CASQSGSRNEQFF. The DNA of the CDR3 is TGTGCCAGCCAATCGGGGTCACGTAATGAGCAGTTCTTC. Together with reference TRBV11-2 and TRBJ2-1, the CDR3 gives the full variable domain: EAGVAQSPRYKIIEKRQSVAFWCNPISGHATLYWYQQILGQGPKLLIQFQNNGVVDDSQLPKDRFSAERLKGVDSTLKIQPAKLEDSAVYLCASQSGSRNEQFFGPGTRLTVL.

The chain has TRBV5-1 and TRBJ2-3; 15 bases are a match to TRBD2. Unmatched junction bases numbered 10, after V lost 7 bases and J lost 1 base. Germline V gene sequence: CDR1 SGHRS, CDR2 YFSETQ. The CDR3 sequence is 18 residues long. This chain's CDR3 is CASGKGLAGGTGTDTQYF. In DNA, the CDR3 is TGCGCCAGCGGGAAAGGACTAGCGGGGGGGACGGGCACAGATACGCAGTATTTT.

The chain is built from TRBV19 and TRBJ2-2; the match to TRBD2 covers 11 bases. V dropped 7 bases and J dropped 0; count of bases not matched to a gene: 13. Germline lookup yields CDR1 LNHDA and CDR2 SQIVND (reference sequence). This CDR3 has 19 residues. In DNA form, the CDR3 reads TGTGCCAGTAAAGGAATAGCGGGAGGGCCGTTCTCGAACACCGGGGAGCTGTTTTTT. Protein: CASKGIAGGPFSNTGELFF.

CDR3 in amino acids: CASSRPSPNEQFF. The DNA of the CDR3 is TGCGCCAGCAGCCGCCCGAGTCCCAATGAGCAGTTCTTC. The chain links TRBV5-1 to TRBJ2-1; no clear D gene. Trimming removed 4 bases at V and 6 bases at J, with 11 bases between. This CDR3 spans 13 amino acids. Germline CDR1 is SGHRS and CDR2 is YFSETQ.

The chain employs TRBV6-1 and TRBJ2-1; 7 bases are a match to TRBD2. CDR3 length: 15 amino acids. J gave up 9 bases and V 0 bases, and 8 bases lay outside the gene matches. CDR1 MNHNS and CDR2 SASEGT come from the germline V gene. CDR3 sequence reads: CASSEASAGVGEQFF. CDR3 coding DNA: TGTGCCAGCAGTGAAGCTAGCGCGGGGGTGGGTGAGCAGTTCTTC.

The genes are TRBV27 and TRBJ1-4; D not resolved. CDR3 length: 14 amino acids. From germline, CDR1 is MNHEY and CDR2 SMNVEV (reference sequence). Deletions cut 4 bases from V and 1 base from J, with 7 bases between. CDR3 coding DNA: TGTGCCAGCAGTTCTTCCCGAACTAATGAAAAACTGTTTTTT. It is translated as CASSSSRTNEKLFF.

This chain joins TRBV27 and TRBJ2-5; 9 bases map to TRBD2. Germline CDR1 and CDR2: MNHEY and SMNVEV (reference sequence). This CDR3 is 15 amino acids long. V was clipped by 4 bases and J by 5 bases; unmatched bases: 8. The CDR3 protein is CASSSLGLARETQYF. The CDR3 DNA sequence: TGTGCCAGCAGTTCCCTCGGACTAGCGCGGGAGACCCAGTACTTC.

The rearrangement joins TRBV2 to TRBJ2-4; TRBD2 might be the D (6 bases). V lost 10 bases and J lost 0, with 10 bases in between. Per germline, CDR1 SNHLY and CDR2 FYNNEI. The CDR3 extends over 13 amino acids. The CDR3: CATGVLAKNIQYF. DNA for the CDR3: TGTGCCACGGGGGTTCTAGCCAAAAACATTCAGTACTTC. The variable domain in full, with the rest retrieved from reference TRBV2 and TRBJ2-4, is EPEVTQTPSHQVTQMGQEVILRCVPISNHLYFYWYRQILGQKVEFLVSFYNNEISEKSEIFDDQFSVERPDGSNFTLKIRSTKLEDSAMYFCATGVLAKNIQYFGAGTRLSVL.

The DNA of the CDR3 is TGTGCCAGTAGTGCTACTAGTGCCGATACGCAGTATTTT. Encoded protein: CASSATSADTQYF. This chain links TRBV19 with TRBJ2-3; D possibly corresponds to TRBD2 (5 bases). The CDR3 is made up of 13 amino acids. Germline V gene data show CDR1 as LNHDA and CDR2 as SQIVND (reference sequence). The V end was cut by 5 bases, the J end by 6 bases, with 12 bases between.

This clone was recorded only once. This sequence joins TRBV9 and TRBJ2-5, with 10 bases that match TRBD2. Germline loops: CDR1 SGDLS, CDR2 YYNGEE. V shed 2 bases, J shed 5 bases, and the junction held 9 bases outside the gene matches. The CDR3 loop spans 16 amino acids. In DNA form, the CDR3 reads TGTGCCAGCAGCGTGAGTCTAGCGGGAGTAGGGGAGACCCAGTACTTC. This translates into CASSVSLAGVGETQYF.

A single count supports this clone. V gene TRBV7-8 combines with J gene TRBJ2-7, with 12 nucleotides matching TRBD2. The CDR3 runs 15 residues. The junction had 4 bases not matched to a gene; V was cut back by 4 bases and J by 3 bases. Germline V gene lookup returns CDR1 SGHVS and CDR2 FQNEAQ. The CDR3 here is CASSYRTSGNYEQYF. CDR3 sequence (DNA): TGTGCCAGCAGCTATCGGACTAGCGGGAACTACGAGCAGTACTTC. Filled out from reference TRBV7-8 and TRBJ2-7, the complete variable domain reads GAGVSQSPRYKVAKRGQDVALRCDPISGHVSLFWYQQALGQGPEFLTYFQNEAQLDKSGLPSDRFFAERPEGSVSTLKIQRTQQEDSAVYLCASSYRTSGNYEQYFGPGTRLTVT.

This chain connects TRBV9 to TRBJ1-2, with 12 nucleotides matching TRBD1. Germline V gene data show CDR1 as SGDLS and CDR2 as YYNGEE. J was trimmed by 4 bases and V by 0 bases; bases with no gene match: 7. The CDR3 contains 17 residues. The chain's CDR3 is CASSVGGQGALTYGYTF. The CDR3 nucleotides are TGTGCCAGCAGCGTAGGGGGACAGGGGGCGCTTACCTATGGCTACACCTTC.

This chain uses TRBV5-5 with TRBJ2-3, with 7 nucleotides matching TRBD2. The CDR3 sequence is 16 residues long. Germline V gene lookup returns CDR1 SGHKS and CDR2 YYEKEE (reference sequence). V shed 4 bases, J shed 4 bases, and the junction held 12 bases outside the gene matches. The DNA of the CDR3 is TGTGCCAGCAGCCCGAGCCCACTAGCGCCCGCAGATACGCAGTATTTT. It is translated as CASSPSPLAPADTQYF.

On this clone itself: This sample also contains other DNA sequences that code for the same CDR3. This rearrangement joins TRBV10-2 to TRBJ2-7, with D possibly being TRBD1 (5 bases). This CDR3 is 12 amino acids long. Germline V gene data show CDR1 as WSHSY and CDR2 as SAAADI. Trimming left V 6 bases short and J 1 base short, with 7 bases between. CDR3 region: CASRQGSYEQYF. The CDR3 bases are TGCGCCAGCAGGCAGGGTTCCTACGAGCAGTACTTC.